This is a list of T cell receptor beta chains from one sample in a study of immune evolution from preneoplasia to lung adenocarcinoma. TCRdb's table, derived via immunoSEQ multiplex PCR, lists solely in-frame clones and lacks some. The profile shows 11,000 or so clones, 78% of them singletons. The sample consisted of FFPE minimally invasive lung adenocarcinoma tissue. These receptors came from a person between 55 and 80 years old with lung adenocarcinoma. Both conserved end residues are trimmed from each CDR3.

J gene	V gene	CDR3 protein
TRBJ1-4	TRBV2	ASSEPLGEKLF
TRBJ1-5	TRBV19	ASSWEPFSQPQH
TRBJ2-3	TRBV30	AWRHSTDTQY
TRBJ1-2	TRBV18	ASSPIQGDYT
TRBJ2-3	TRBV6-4	ASSVQQGSSTDTQY
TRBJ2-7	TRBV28	ASSTPGQGNEQY
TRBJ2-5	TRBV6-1	ASKPRTGGRETQY
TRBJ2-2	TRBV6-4	ASSDGGANTGELF
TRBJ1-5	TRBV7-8	ASSLAAGTVQH
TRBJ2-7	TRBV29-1	SVVRQGSGEQY
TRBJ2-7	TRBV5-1	ASSLRTARYEQY
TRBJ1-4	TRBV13	ASSPRGMYEKLF
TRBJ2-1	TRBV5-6	ASSLTLFNEQF
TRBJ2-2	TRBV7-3	ASSLTYTGELF
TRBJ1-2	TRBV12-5	ASGLPTQDYGYT
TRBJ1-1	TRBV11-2	ASSLEGGMNTEAF
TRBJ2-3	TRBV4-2	ASSLGGVKDTQY
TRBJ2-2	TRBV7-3	ASSLQRGESGELF
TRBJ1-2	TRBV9	ASSVGAGGGNYGYT
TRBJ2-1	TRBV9	ASSATSGARNEQF
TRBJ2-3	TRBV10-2	ASSESIDTQY
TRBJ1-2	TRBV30	AWSGDRIYGYT
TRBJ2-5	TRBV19	ASSAYDRVQETQY
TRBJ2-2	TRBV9	ASSVYTGELF
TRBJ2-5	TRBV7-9	ASSLDGEWETQY
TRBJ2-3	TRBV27	ASSLSRPDTQY
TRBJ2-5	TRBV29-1	SVDLGTDQETQY
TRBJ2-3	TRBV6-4	ASSSLAGAGTQY
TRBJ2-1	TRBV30	AWKLAGGWGYNEQF
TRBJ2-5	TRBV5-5	ASTTTRGETQY
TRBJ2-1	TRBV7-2	ASKTGGSYNEQF
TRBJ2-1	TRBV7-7	ASSLTGTFNEQF
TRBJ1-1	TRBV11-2	ASMGRGNTEAF
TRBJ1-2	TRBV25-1	ASSPPTGNYGYT
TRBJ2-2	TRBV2	ASSQRTINRGPGELF
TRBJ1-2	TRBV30	ALHLLGARLYGYT
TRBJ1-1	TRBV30	AWALTENTEAF
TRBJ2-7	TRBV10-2	ASRLQVYEQY
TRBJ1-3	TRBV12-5	ASGPLSGHLSGNTIY
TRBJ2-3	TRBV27	ASSFWRDTTDTQY